The clone carrying this T cell receptor (beta chain) appeared a single time. Its antigen is currently unknown. Donors had no recently reported acute infections or vaccinations and were HIV-negative. Splitting of CD4+ cells produced CD45RA+ naive and CD45RA-negative memory subsets. This sample is part of a study of shared clonotypes between healthy human individuals. Libraries were prepared by immunoSEQ multiplex PCR; TCRdb keeps only in-frame clonotypes and omits some of them. Of around 1.5 million clones listed, 95% to 99% are singletons. CDR1 is SGHRS and CDR2 is YFSETQ in the germline V gene. The CDR3 is 15 residues long. Trimming removed 1 base from V and 5 bases from J, with 15 bases in between. Findings and limits, study-wide: Across subsets, estimated richness was generally greater for naive than for memory populations. Roughly 5% of naive CD4 clonotypes were shared across four donors.

V usage is TRBV5-1 and J usage is TRBJ2-5, with TRBD1 as a possible D gene (6 bases). The sequenced sample was naive CD4+ T cells sorted from blood. Subset indicated: CD45RA+ positively selected. This TCR was sampled from a man in his thirties or forties in good health. The CDR3 DNA reads TGCGCCAGCAGCTTGAATTCAGGCAGGGGTGAGACCCAGTACTTC. It translates to CASSLNSGRGETQYF.